Reported below is one T cell receptor (beta chain). Its antigen is unknown. Base-call qualities are not available, and no considerably larger clone is one nucleotide away. Peripheral blood CD8+ and CD4+ T cells from healthy donors, Susac syndrome patients and multiple sclerosis patients were profiled using high-throughput TCR beta sequencing. Recently defined diagnostic criteria for definite or probable disease were met by the Susac syndrome patients. CD8+ TEMRA cells were enriched by FACS, while bulk CD8+ and CD4+ T cells were purified by magnetic negative isolation. Blood was drawn into EDTA tubes, processed within 24 hours, and PBMCs were isolated by density gradient centrifugation. PBMCs intended for TCR sequencing were cryopreserved in liquid nitrogen and were subsequently thawed in a 37 degrees C water bath. A purity of at least 90% was achieved for sorted or isolated CD4+, CD8+ and CD8+ TEMRA cells.

A distance of 12 bases separates the germline ends of V and J, which lose 5 bases and 6 bases respectively. CDR1 and CDR2 are read off the germline V gene (reference sequence) as LNHNV and YYDKDF. CDR3 length: 13 amino acids, cysteine to phenylalanine. Only the CDR3 DNA stays, 39 bases, in frame from base 1. The data belong to a study of CD8 T cells in Susac syndrome (dated by TCRdb to between 2017 and 2020). With regard to the full study: Of the Susac syndrome patients who were sequenced, eight were in clinical remission while six had clinically active disease. Susac syndrome patients were therapy-naive, on corticosteroids (some also receiving IVIg), or on IVIg alone at blood withdrawal. Repertoire sequencing was used to test whether CD8+ T cell activation and differentiation in Susac syndrome was antigen driven. Clonality of the CD8+ T cell repertoire was compared between about a dozen healthy donors, about 14 Susac syndrome patients and approximately 16 multiple sclerosis patients. The study at large found these results: CD8+ repertoires in Susac syndrome showed clonal expansion, which was highest in CD8+ TEMRA cells and was greater in clinically active patients than in remitting patients. Looking at Susac-specific public clones, the researchers identified about 15 in the total CD8+ repertoire and a few in the CD8+ TEMRA repertoire. The study acknowledged that relatively few individuals were included in the TCR sequencing and HLA analysis.

RNA was extracted with the RNeasy kit and roughly 0.45 to 1 ug was reverse transcribed using random hexamers. The immunoSEQ multiplex PCR assay, which covers 54 Vbeta and 13 Jbeta segments, was used to amplify TCR beta CDR3 regions. PCR amplification bias was corrected by using a synthetic template baseline for primer optimization and computational correction. Regarding the original processing steps: Reads were assigned to V, D and J genes according to IMGT and analyzed in immunoSEQ Analyzer, with only productive sequences retained. Clonality was computed as one minus Shannon entropy normalized by log2 of the number of productive unique sequences. For each patient and control, public and private clones were evaluated within the 100 most prevalent clones. Clones were defined as Susac-specific when absent from the healthy and MS cohorts, from fewer than 1,200 published viral clones and from other ImmuneACCESS disease sequences. TCRdb reworked the public reads: Q25 trimming with fastp, MiXCR clone assembly, productive beta chains retained. All rows with the same CDR3 protein become a single entry with the most common DNA and genes. The V and J calls follow TCRdb's processing rather than the paper's. The sample table lists fewer than 85,000 distinct CDR3 sequences, approximately 94% of them with a count of one. About 0.5% of the sample is in the top ten clones.

Sequencing was carried out using CD8+ T cells from PBMCs. The receptor comes from a human donor with Susac syndrome. The chain couples TRBV15 to TRBJ2-3; perhaps TRBD1 is the D gene, with 5 bases matching. The base sequence is TGTGCCACCAGCCCCTTCCCAGGGGATACGCAGTATTTT. Its protein reads: CATSPFPGDTQYF.